What follows are 8 T cell receptor beta chains derived from one specimen sequenced in a study of metastatic and nonmetastatic thyroid tumors. Thyroid surgery was performed in patients who had received no treatment beforehand. MiXCR re-clonotyped the PCR reads for TCRdb. The sample lists several thousand clones; roughly 32% were seen once. Specimen: adjacent normal tissue. Receptors originate from a female donor with papillary thyroid cancer or a benign thyroid nodule (not recorded which). Some clones in this sample may be carry-over from other donors' samples.

This clone has just a few counts. It may be a read error: a sequence one base away is much more abundant. Within the sample, other DNA sequences also encode this same CDR3. The chain employs TRBV29-1 and TRBJ2-5; D is unclear. Between the trimmed V and J ends, which lost 7 bases and 7 bases, there was a span of 19 bases. This CDR3 comprises 13 residues. Germline V gives CDR1 SQVTM, CDR2 ANQGSEA. The CDR3 region is CSAVEVGLGTQYF. The CDR3 DNA reads as TGCAGCGCCGTCGAGGTTGGCCTGGGGACCCAGTACTTC.

The genes are TRBV6-1 and TRBJ2-2; D unresolved. The CDR3 totals 12 residues. Germline CDR1 and CDR2: MNHNS and SASEGT. The germline V and J ends were trimmed by 3 bases and 6 bases, with 5 bases remaining between them. The CDR3 is CASSDSPGELFF. CDR3 bases: TGTGCCAGCAGTGACAGTCCCGGGGAGCTGTTTTTT.

There are a few counts of this clone. The genes are TRBV27 and TRBJ1-2; TRBD1 matches at 9 bases. Looked up from germline, CDR1 is MNHEY and CDR2 is SMNVEV (reference sequence). With V trimmed by 1 base and J by 2 bases, 8 bases remained unmatched. The CDR3 consists of 17 residues. The CDR3, as DNA: TGTGCCAGCAGTTTATACGCTCCGGGGACAGGGAACTATGGCTACACCTTC. This gives the protein CASSLYAPGTGNYGYTF.

The genes are TRBV28 and TRBJ2-7; D unresolved. Germline CDR1 and CDR2: MDHEN and SYDVKM. V lost 4 bases, J lost 0 bases, and 16 bases lay in between. CDR3 size: 16 residues. CDR3 nucleotides: TGTGCCAGCAGTTCAGCTGAGACGCTGAGCTCCTACGAGCAGTACTTC. It translates to CASSSAETLSSYEQYF.

The chain is built from TRBV6-2 or TRBV6-3 and TRBJ1-5, with D hard to call. Germline CDR1 is MNHEY and CDR2 is SVGEGT. The CDR3 runs to 13 residues. The V end was cut by 2 bases, the J end by 3 bases, with 5 bases between. CDR3 sequence (DNA): TGTGCCAGCAGTTACAGGGACAATCAGCCCCAGCATTTT. It codes for CASSYRDNQPQHF.

Only a few counts were recorded for this clone. This chain links TRBV19 with TRBJ1-5, with D possibly TRBD1 on 6 matching bases. The V gene lost 3 bases and the J gene lost 5 bases, with 8 bases spanning the gap. The CDR3 covers 13 residues. Germline V gives CDR1 LNHDA, CDR2 SQIVND (reference sequence). The CDR3 DNA reads TGTGCCAGTAGTATGGGGGGCTATCAGCCCCAGCATTTT. Its translation is CASSMGGYQPQHF.

This clone turned up a few times. This chain connects TRBV28 to TRBJ1-2; D is perhaps TRBD1 (6 bases). The CDR3 totals 13 residues. Germline V gene lookup returns CDR1 MDHEN and CDR2 SYDVKM. Trimming shortened V by 7 bases and J by 7 bases, and 16 bases separated the two germline ends. CDR3 sequence: CASKGGRFGGYTF. Written as DNA, the CDR3 is TGTGCCAGCAAAGGGGGGCGCTTTGGTGGCTACACCTTC.

This clone was counted many times. The gene calls are TRBV2 and TRBJ2-7, with a tentative D call TRBD2 (5 bases). The V gene's germline CDR1 is SNHLY and CDR2 FYNNEI. V lost 6 bases and J lost 3, with 15 bases in between. The CDR3 is 14 residues long. CDR3 in amino acids: CASSSVTGIYEQYF. CDR3 in DNA: TGTGCCAGCAGCTCCGTGACGGGGATCTACGAGCAGTACTTC.